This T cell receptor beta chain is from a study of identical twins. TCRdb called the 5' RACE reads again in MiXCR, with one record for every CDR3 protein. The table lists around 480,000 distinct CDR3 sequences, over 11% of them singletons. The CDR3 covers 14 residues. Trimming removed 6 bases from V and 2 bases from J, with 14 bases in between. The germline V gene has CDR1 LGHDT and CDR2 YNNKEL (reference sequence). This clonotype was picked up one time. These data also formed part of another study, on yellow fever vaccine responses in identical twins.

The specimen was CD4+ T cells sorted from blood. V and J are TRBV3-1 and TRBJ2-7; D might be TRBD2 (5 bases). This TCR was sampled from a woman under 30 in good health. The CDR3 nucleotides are TGTGCCAGCAGTCCCCTCGAGGGCCCCTACGAGCAGTACTTC. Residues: CASSPLEGPYEQYF.